In this sample, the clone carrying this TCR beta chain turned up many times. Its antigen is as yet unknown. Construction of TCR beta libraries was performed using quantitative 5'-RACE with molecular barcodes. A single record per CDR3 protein comes from TCRdb applying MiXCR to the 5' RACE reads. The sample carries about 250,000 distinct CDR3 sequences, 30% to 35% recorded once. The data were obtained in a study of CD8 T cells in ankylosing spondylitis. Study-level results: Among TCR beta sequences, a motif of several highly homologous variants appeared characteristic of ankylosing spondylitis blood. Disease-associated clones were CD8+ and fairly uncommon in peripheral blood.

CDR1 and CDR2 (germline): DFQATT, SNEGSKA (reference sequence). This CDR3 is 14 amino acids long. V trimming: 6 bases; J trimming: 2 bases; junction bases outside the gene matches: 9. The chain joins TRBV20-1 to TRBJ2-7; 8 bases are shared with TRBD1. The clonotype comes from a male donor with ankylosing spondylitis or in good health (not recorded which). The specimen was blood, either unsorted or a sorted T cell fraction (not recorded which). DNA for the CDR3: TGCAGTGCCTTACGTTCGGGACAGGCCTACGAGCAGTACTTC. Amino acid sequence: CSALRSGQAYEQYF.